A single sample gave rise to the 30 T cell receptor beta chains below, sequenced in a study of naive and memory T cell subsets. Both TRBC1 and TRBC2 were covered by a beta constant-region primer of two equimolar oligonucleotides. Ligated cDNA was amplified by four rounds of PCR with nested alpha and beta constant-region primers and SP2. TCRdb redid the calling of the UMI-ligation and nested PCR reads with MiXCR, one entry per CDR3 protein. The repertoire consists of 120,000 or so distinct CDR3 sequences, with just over 35% occurring once and the leading ten covering approximately 0.9%. Sequencing was done on a sample of central memory CD4+ T cells from blood. The receptors were sampled from a human donor in good health.

V gene TRBV18 combines with J gene TRBJ1-1; no clear D gene. The CDR3 is 14 amino acids. CDR1 KGHSH and CDR2 LQKENI come from the germline V gene. Deletions cut 1 base from V and 1 base from J, with 7 bases between. CDR3 coding DNA: TGTGCCAGCTCACCACTACCGAGGAACACTGAAGCTTTCTTT. Translated: CASSPLPRNTEAFF.

This chain connects TRBV27 to TRBJ1-1, with TRBD1 matching 9 bases. CDR1 is MNHEY, CDR2 SMNVEV, per germline (reference sequence). There are 17 residues in the CDR3. Germline trimming cut 5 bases from V and 2 bases from J; bases unmatched to any gene: 12. The CDR3 loop is CASSTSGTGKTNTEAFF. The CDR3 region has the DNA TGTGCCAGCAGTACCTCCGGGACAGGGAAAACAAACACTGAAGCTTTCTTT.

The chain carries TRBV28 and TRBJ1-2; D unresolved. Trimming removed 6 bases from V and 7 bases from J, with 12 bases in between. The CDR3 extends over 12 amino acids. Per the germline V gene, CDR1 is MDHEN and CDR2 is SYDVKM. CDR3 in amino acids: CASSPGLRGYTF. CDR3 DNA: TGTGCCAGCAGCCCAGGACTCCGTGGCTACACCTTC.

This clonotype was observed many times. The CDR3 reads CSAAGDTYEQYF. For the CDR3, the DNA is TGCAGTGCTGCCGGGGACACCTACGAGCAGTACTTC. J is TRBJ2-7 and V is TRBV20-1; perhaps TRBD1 as D (6 bases). Germline loops: CDR1 DFQATT, CDR2 SNEGSKA (reference sequence). Trimming left V 5 bases short and J 2 bases short, with 10 bases between. The CDR3 is 12 amino acids.

This chain links TRBV28 with TRBJ2-7; maybe TRBD1 (5 bases). With 10 bases removed from V and 2 bases from J, the gap between germline ends came to 18 bases. The length of the CDR3 is 14 residues. CDR1 MDHEN and CDR2 SYDVKM come from the germline V gene. Written as DNA, the CDR3 is TGTGCCACCCGACAGTCCCTTCGAACCTACGAGCAGTACTTC. Its protein is CATRQSLRTYEQYF.

The genes are TRBV28 and TRBJ2-7, with 12 bases that match TRBD1. Trimming took 6 bases from V and 7 from J; bases not matched to a gene: 10. Germline CDR1 MDHEN, CDR2 SYDVKM. CDR3 length equals 15 residues. The CDR3: CASSPWGTGGGEQYF. CDR3 DNA sequence: TGTGCCAGCAGCCCCTGGGGGACAGGGGGCGGTGAGCAGTACTTC.

The chain is built from TRBV11-1 and TRBJ2-5; 8 bases are a match to TRBD2. Germline V gives CDR1 SGHAT, CDR2 FQDESV (reference sequence). Trimming removed 6 bases from V and 5 bases from J; junction bases left unmatched: 11. The CDR3 is 15 amino acids. CDR3 sequence: CASRSSGSERETQYF. CDR3 DNA: TGTGCCAGCAGATCCAGCGGGAGCGAGAGGGAGACCCAGTACTTC.

The chain employs TRBV10-3 and TRBJ1-1; the D is unclear. Germline V CDR1 and CDR2: ENHRY, SYGVKD. CDR3 length: 16 residues. Deletions cut 7 bases from V and 2 bases from J, with 20 bases between. CDR3 nucleotides: TGTGCCATCACAGAGACACCACCTATCACCAACACTGAAGCTTTCTTT. The encoded protein is CAITETPPITNTEAFF.

This clonotype was observed a few times. The chain employs TRBV11-2 and TRBJ1-2; weak D call: TRBD1 (5 bases). Germline V gene sequence: CDR1 SGHAT, CDR2 FQNNGV. Trimming removed 4 bases from V and 1 base from J, with 19 bases in between. This CDR3 is built from 17 residues. The CDR3 DNA reads TGTGCCAGCAGCTCAAGGTCGGCCGGGACCGATAACTATGGCTACACCTTC. Translating it yields CASSSRSAGTDNYGYTF.

This clonotype was seen only a few times. The rearrangement joins TRBV27 to TRBJ2-7; 9 nucleotides align to TRBD1. Germline CDR1 reads MNHEY; CDR2 reads SMNVEV (reference sequence). The CDR3 runs 13 residues. V gave up 6 bases and J gave up 7 bases; unmatched junction bases: 7. The CDR3 here is CASRMTGGNEQYF. In nucleotides, the CDR3 is TGTGCCAGCAGGATGACAGGGGGAAATGAGCAGTACTTC.

This chain links TRBV6-6 with TRBJ1-6; D remains unclear. The V and J ends lost 1 base and 11 bases respectively, with 6 bases between them. Germline loops: CDR1 MNHNY, CDR2 SVGAGI (reference sequence). The CDR3 spans 12 residues. Here the CDR3 reads CASSYYGPPLHF. In DNA, the CDR3 is TGTGCCAGCAGTTACTACGGCCCACCCCTCCACTTT.

This clonotype was recorded a few times. J is TRBJ2-7 and V is TRBV11-2; D gene unclear. Trimming took 2 bases from V and 3 from J, leaving 8 bases between them. CDR1 and CDR2 (germline): SGHAT, FQNNGV. This CDR3 contains 13 residues. The CDR3 region is CASSLYRVYEQYF. As DNA, the CDR3 is TGTGCCAGCAGCTTATATAGGGTCTACGAGCAGTACTTC.

This sequence joins TRBV20-1 and TRBJ2-3, with D unresolved. V dropped 0 bases and J dropped 1 base, with 14 bases sitting between them. The CDR3 loop spans 16 amino acids. The germline CDR1 and CDR2 sequences are DFQATT and SNEGSKA (reference sequence). CDR3 amino acids: CSARDYTYDRTDTQYF. The CDR3 DNA sequence: TGCAGTGCTAGAGATTATACATACGATCGCACAGATACGCAGTATTTT.

In this sample, this clonotype turned up a few times. V is TRBV7-9 and J is TRBJ2-1; D unresolved. The CDR3 is made up of 13 amino acids. CDR1 and CDR2 from the germline V gene are SEHNR and FQNEAQ (reference sequence). V lost 4 bases, J lost 9 bases, and 13 bases lay in between. The CDR3 loop reads CASSYSSSSEQFF. DNA of the CDR3: TGTGCCAGCAGCTACTCGTCCAGCAGTGAGCAGTTCTTC. Looking up the rest from reference TRBV7-9 and TRBJ2-1 gives the full variable domain: DTGVSQNPRHKITKRGQNVTFRCDPISEHNRLYWYRQTLGQGPEFLTYFQNEAQLEKSRLLSDRFSAERPKGSFSTLEIQRTEQGDSAMYLCASSYSSSSEQFFGPGTRLTVL.

In its sample, this clonotype was seen a few times. The chain's CDR3 is CASSLGELAADEQFF. CDR3 DNA sequence: TGTGCCAGCAGCTTAGGTGAACTAGCGGCCGATGAGCAGTTCTTC. This chain joins TRBV11-3 and TRBJ2-1, with 8 bases aligning to TRBD2. Losses at the gene ends were 1 base for V and 8 bases for J; bases not matched to a gene: 7. This CDR3 is 15 amino acids long. CDR1 SGHNT and CDR2 YENEEA come from the germline V gene.

This clonotype was observed once. This rearrangement joins TRBV6-5 to TRBJ2-7; TRBD2 matches 7 bases. Losses at the gene ends were 5 bases for V and 4 bases for J; bases not matched to a gene: 5. Germline V gene data show CDR1 as MNHEY and CDR2 as SVGAGI. The CDR3 is 13 amino acids. This CDR3 reads CASSNSGGYEQYF. The CDR3 DNA sequence: TGTGCCAGCAGTAATTCGGGGGGTTACGAGCAGTACTTC.

V gene TRBV20-1 combines with J gene TRBJ1-6, with D perhaps matching TRBD1 (5 bases). CDR3 size: 15 residues. V was shortened by 1 base and J by 7 bases, with 14 bases between the two germline ends. Germline CDR1 is DFQATT and CDR2 is SNEGSKA (reference sequence). CDR3 bases: TGCAGTGCTAGAGTCGGGGGGGGTCTGAATTCACCCCTCCACTTT. This encodes CSARVGGGLNSPLHF.

This clonotype was seen a handful of times. V usage is TRBV11-2 and J usage is TRBJ2-5; D ambiguous. This CDR3 is 11 amino acids long. Looked up from germline, CDR1 is SGHAT and CDR2 is FQNNGV. Trimming left V 5 bases short and J 5 bases short, with 6 bases between. This CDR3 reads CASSGPETQYF. CDR3 bases: TGTGCCAGCAGCGGCCCGGAGACCCAGTACTTC. The complete variable domain, with remaining parts taken from reference TRBV11-2 and TRBJ2-5, reads EAGVAQSPRYKIIEKRQSVAFWCNPISGHATLYWYQQILGQGPKLLIQFQNNGVVDDSQLPKDRFSAERLKGVDSTLKIQPAKLEDSAVYLCASSGPETQYFGPGTRLLVL.

This sequence joins TRBV29-1 and TRBJ2-2; D possibly corresponds to TRBD2 (5 bases). V was trimmed by 4 bases and J by 6 bases, leaving 18 bases between them. Germline CDR1 is SQVTM and CDR2 is ANQGSEA. This CDR3 spans 15 amino acids. CDR3 amino acids: CSVGLVGEAAGELFF. The CDR3, as DNA: TGCAGCGTTGGCCTAGTCGGGGAAGCCGCCGGGGAGCTGTTTTTT.

The genes are TRBV3-1 and TRBJ2-3, with D uncertain. CDR3 length: 13 residues. Looked up from germline, CDR1 is LGHDT and CDR2 is YNNKEL (reference sequence). Deletions cut 2 bases from V and 6 bases from J, with 9 bases between. This chain's CDR3 is CASSQNRADTQYF. The CDR3 DNA reads TGTGCCAGCAGCCAAAATAGGGCTGATACGCAGTATTTT.

V usage is TRBV4-3 and J usage is TRBJ2-3, with TRBD1 matching 7 bases. V trimming: 5 bases; J trimming: 1 base; junction bases outside the gene matches: 6. Germline V CDR1 and CDR2: LGHNA, YSLEER. The CDR3 consists of 15 residues. The CDR3: CASSYGDSRTDTQYF. The CDR3 DNA is TGCGCCAGCAGCTACGGGGACAGTCGCACAGATACGCAGTATTTT.

The V gene is TRBV5-1, the J gene TRBJ1-4, with no clear D. Germline CDR1 is SGHRS and CDR2 is YFSETQ. Trimming pared 2 bases from V and 8 bases from J, leaving 7 bases between. The CDR3 length is 12 residues. CDR3 region: CASSFDQEKLFF. The CDR3 DNA is TGCGCCAGCAGCTTCGACCAAGAAAAACTGTTTTTT. The full variable domain, its missing parts supplied by reference TRBV5-1 and TRBJ1-4, is KAGVTQTPRYLIKTRGQQVTLSCSPISGHRSVSWYQQTPGQGLQFLFEYFSETQRNKGNFPGRFSGRQFSNSRSEMNVSTLELGDSALYLCASSFDQEKLFFGSGTQLSVL.

The gene calls are TRBV4-2 and TRBJ2-6; tentatively, D is TRBD2 (5 bases). CDR3 length: 16 amino acids. CDR1 is LGHNA and CDR2 is YNFKEQ in the germline V gene. Trimming stripped 1 base from V and 4 bases from J, with 11 bases between. CDR3 residues: CASSQGGSSGANVLTF. The DNA of the CDR3 is TGTGCCAGCAGCCAAGGAGGGAGCTCGGGGGCCAACGTCCTGACTTTC.

The genes are TRBV5-1 and TRBJ2-1; unclear D gene. With 5 bases removed from V and 5 bases from J, the gap between germline ends came to 11 bases. CDR3 size: 13 residues. From germline, CDR1 is SGHRS and CDR2 YFSETQ. The CDR3 region is CASSSRVDNEQFF. Here the CDR3 DNA reads TGCGCCAGCAGTAGTAGGGTCGACAATGAGCAGTTCTTC.

CDR3 sequence reads: CASSVDSRRYNEQFF. CDR3 DNA sequence: TGTGCCAGCAGCGTTGATTCAAGAAGGTACAATGAGCAGTTCTTC. The rearrangement links TRBV2 to TRBJ2-1; no definite D call. The CDR3 is made up of 15 amino acids. Trimming removed 6 bases at V and 4 bases at J, with 16 bases between. The germline gives CDR1 SNHLY, CDR2 FYNNEI.

J is TRBJ2-7 and V is TRBV7-2; TRBD2 might be the D (5 bases). CDR3 length equals 14 residues. The V gene lost 5 bases and the J gene lost 12 bases, with 23 bases spanning the gap. Germline V gives CDR1 SGHTA, CDR2 FQGNSA. The CDR3 region is CASSPGSQGGTPYF. The CDR3 bases are TGTGCCAGCAGCCCCGGGTCACAAGGAGGTACGCCGTACTTC. The complete variable domain, with remaining parts taken from reference TRBV7-2 and TRBJ2-7, reads GAGVSQSPSNKVTEKGKDVELRCDPISGHTALYWYRQSLGQGLEFLIYFQGNSAPDKSGLPSDRFSAERTGGSVSTLTIQRTQQEDSAVYLCASSPGSQGGTPYFGPGTRLTVT.

This clonotype has only one observation. The V gene is TRBV20-1, the J gene TRBJ2-4; perhaps D is TRBD1 or TRBD2 (5 bases each). The CDR3 spans 14 residues. Per germline, CDR1 DFQATT and CDR2 SNEGSKA (reference sequence). V lost 1 base and J lost 9, with 16 bases in between. In DNA form, the CDR3 reads TGCAGTGCTAGAGTCCAGGATACAGGAGGCATTCAGTACTTC. Translated: CSARVQDTGGIQYF.

This clonotype turned up a few times. The chain links TRBV29-1 to TRBJ2-1; weak D call: TRBD1 (5 bases). Per the germline V gene, CDR1 is SQVTM and CDR2 is ANQGSEA. Trimming removed 3 bases from V and 6 bases from J, with 9 bases in between. The CDR3 has 12 amino acids. CDR3 DNA: TGCAGCGTTGAGCGGACAAGCAATGAGCAGTTCTTC. Protein product: CSVERTSNEQFF.

V gene TRBV19 combines with J gene TRBJ2-1; the D gene is possibly TRBD2 (7 bases). CDR3 length: 14 residues. The germline V gene encodes CDR1 LNHDA and CDR2 SQIVND (reference sequence). V lost 11 bases, J lost 3 bases, and 17 bases lay in between. CDR3 protein: CAVRGGQNYNEQFF. The CDR3 DNA is TGTGCCGTAAGGGGGGGACAAAACTACAATGAGCAGTTCTTC.

In its sample, this clonotype was seen a few times. The chain couples TRBV9 to TRBJ2-7; D perhaps matches TRBD1 (6 bases). The CDR3 contains 14 residues. Germline values: CDR1 SGDLS, CDR2 YYNGEE. Trimming left V 4 bases short and J 3 bases short, with 14 bases between. CDR3 sequence: CASSSRRGGYEQYF. The CDR3 DNA follows: TGTGCCAGCAGCTCCCGGCGAGGGGGCTACGAGCAGTACTTC.